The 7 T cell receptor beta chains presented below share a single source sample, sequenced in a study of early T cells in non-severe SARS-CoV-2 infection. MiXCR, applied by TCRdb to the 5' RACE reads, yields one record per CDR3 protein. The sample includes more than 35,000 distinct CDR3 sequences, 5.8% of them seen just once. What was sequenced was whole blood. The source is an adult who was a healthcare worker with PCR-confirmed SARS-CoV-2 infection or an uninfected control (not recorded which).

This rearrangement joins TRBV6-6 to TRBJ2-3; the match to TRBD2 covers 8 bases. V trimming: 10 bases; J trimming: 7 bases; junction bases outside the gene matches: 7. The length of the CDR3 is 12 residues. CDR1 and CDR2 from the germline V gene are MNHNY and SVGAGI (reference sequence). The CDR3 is CATLSGGNTQYF. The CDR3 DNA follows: TGTGCCACCCTCAGCGGGGGAAATACGCAGTATTTT.

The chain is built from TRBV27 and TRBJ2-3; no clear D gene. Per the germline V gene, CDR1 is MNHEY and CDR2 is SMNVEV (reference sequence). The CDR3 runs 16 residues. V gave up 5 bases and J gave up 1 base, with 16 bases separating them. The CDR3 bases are TGTGCCAGCAGTCGCAGGCTGTCCCTACGCACAGATACGCAGTATTTT. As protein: CASSRRLSLRTDTQYF.

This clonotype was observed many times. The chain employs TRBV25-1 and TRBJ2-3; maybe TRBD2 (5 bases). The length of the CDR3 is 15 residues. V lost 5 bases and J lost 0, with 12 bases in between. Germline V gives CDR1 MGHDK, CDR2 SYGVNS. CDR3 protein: CASSPAAPSTDTQYF. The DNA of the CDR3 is TGTGCCAGCAGTCCAGCGGCTCCTAGCACAGATACGCAGTATTTT. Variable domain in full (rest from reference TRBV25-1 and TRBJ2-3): EADIYQTPRYLVIGTGKKITLECSQTMGHDKMYWYQQDPGMELHLIHYSYGVNSTEKGDLSSESTVSRIRTEHFPLTLESARPSHTSQYLCASSPAAPSTDTQYFGPGTRLTVL.

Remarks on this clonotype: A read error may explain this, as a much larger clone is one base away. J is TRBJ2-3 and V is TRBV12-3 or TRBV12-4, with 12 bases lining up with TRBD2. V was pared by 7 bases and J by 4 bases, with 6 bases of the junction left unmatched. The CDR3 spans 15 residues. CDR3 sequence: CASTLLAGGPDTQYF. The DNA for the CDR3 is TGTGCCAGCACCCTCCTAGCGGGAGGGCCAGATACGCAGTATTTT.

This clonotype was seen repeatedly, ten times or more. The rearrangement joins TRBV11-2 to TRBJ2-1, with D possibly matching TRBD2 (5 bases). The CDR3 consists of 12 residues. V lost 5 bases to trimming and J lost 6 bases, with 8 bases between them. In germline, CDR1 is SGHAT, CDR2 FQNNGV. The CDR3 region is CASSRTFNEQFF. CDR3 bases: TGTGCCAGCAGCCGGACTTTCAATGAGCAGTTCTTC.

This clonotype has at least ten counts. This CDR3 reads CASQGNTEAFF. Here the CDR3 DNA reads TGTGCCTCGCAGGGTAACACTGAAGCTTTCTTT. This chain uses TRBV12-3 or TRBV12-4 with TRBJ1-1; D is perhaps TRBD1 (5 bases). V was clipped by 11 bases and J by 2 bases, with 9 bases between them. The CDR3 loop spans 11 amino acids.

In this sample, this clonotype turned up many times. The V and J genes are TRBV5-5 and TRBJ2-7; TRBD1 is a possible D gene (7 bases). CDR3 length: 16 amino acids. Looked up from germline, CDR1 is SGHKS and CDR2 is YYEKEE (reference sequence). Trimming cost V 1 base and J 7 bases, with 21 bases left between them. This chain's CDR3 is CASSLLSGTASGEQYF. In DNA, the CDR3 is TGTGCCAGCAGCTTGTTATCCGGGACAGCCAGCGGGGAGCAGTACTTC.